This entry lists 27 T cell receptor beta chains sequenced from one sample in a study of blood T cell repertoires in COVID-19 (TCRdb year 2020). Receptor amplification or capture employed the immunoSEQ multiplex PCR assay. Entries here come from immuneACCESS through TCRdb and include only in-frame sequences with V and J called. Some clones fail to appear in such tables; in the studies checked, an unresolved V gene covers under half of the shortfall, and the cause of the remainder is unknown. The sample table contains 250,000 to 350,000 clones; only one count was recorded for over 80% of them. Less than 4.5% of the sample goes to the ten largest clones. Sequencing input: peripheral blood. The source is a woman in her forties or fifties with active or convalescent COVID-19.

The chain has TRBV4-1 and TRBJ2-1, with 9 nucleotides matching TRBD2. Germline CDR1 MGHRA, CDR2 YSYEKL. This CDR3 has 17 residues. The junction had 11 bases not matched to a gene; V was cut back by 4 bases and J by 4 bases. The CDR3 nucleotides are TGCGCCAGCAGCCCAAAATTTGCGGGAGGGGAATACAATGAGCAGTTCTTC. Translating gives CASSPKFAGGEYNEQFF.

This clone has only one observation. The J gene is TRBJ2-3, the V gene TRBV5-1; D not resolved. This CDR3 has 16 amino acids. Trimming stripped 0 bases from V and 4 bases from J, with 15 bases between. The germline V gene has CDR1 SGHRS and CDR2 YFSETQ. The CDR3 region is CASSLGATAVADTQYF. The CDR3 DNA is TGCGCCAGCAGCTTGGGGGCTACTGCCGTCGCAGATACGCAGTATTTT.

J is TRBJ1-4 and V is TRBV2; 9 bases are shared with TRBD1. Germline assignment: CDR1 SNHLY and CDR2 FYNNEI. CDR3 length: 15 amino acids. The V and J ends lost 6 bases and 2 bases, in that order; junction bases with no gene match: 4. The CDR3 reads CASRGQGRTNEKLFF. The CDR3 coding sequence is TGTGCCAGCAGGGGACAGGGACGTACTAATGAAAAACTGTTTTTT.

The chain uses TRBV6-5 and TRBJ1-1, with 9 nucleotides matching TRBD1. This CDR3 comprises 15 residues. V gave up 0 bases and J gave up 10 bases; unmatched junction bases: 9. Germline assignment: CDR1 MNHEY and CDR2 SVGAGI. In nucleotides, the CDR3 is TGTGCCAGCAGTTACTCGGGACAGGGCGGGATTGGAGCTTTCTTT. This sequence encodes CASSYSGQGGIGAFF.

J is TRBJ1-1 and V is TRBV2, with TRBD1 identical over 9 bases. Germline loops: CDR1 SNHLY, CDR2 FYNNEI. The ends lost 8 bases at V and 4 bases at J; junction bases unmatched: 5. The CDR3 contains 13 residues. Here the CDR3 reads CASLGQGFTEAFF. In DNA form, the CDR3 reads TGTGCCAGCCTTGGACAGGGGTTCACTGAAGCTTTCTTT.

This clone showed up just once. The V call is TRBV12-3 or TRBV12-4, the J call TRBJ2-1; perhaps TRBD2 as D (5 bases). Trimming pared 4 bases from V and 10 bases from J, leaving 5 bases between. The CDR3 loop spans 10 amino acids. This chain's CDR3 is CASSSGEQFF. As DNA, the CDR3 is TGTGCCAGCAGTTCGGGAGAGCAGTTCTTC.

The V gene is TRBV10-2, the J gene TRBJ1-5, with D uncertain. Per germline, CDR1 WSHSY and CDR2 SAAADI. The ends were cut back, 3 bases at V and 3 bases at J, with 6 bases in the middle. This CDR3 contains 13 residues. The CDR3: CASSDPNNQPQHF. CDR3 DNA sequence: TGCGCCAGCAGTGACCCTAACAATCAGCCCCAGCATTTT.

The genes are TRBV5-6 and TRBJ1-2; 7 bases are shared with TRBD1. The CDR3 loop spans 14 amino acids. V was clipped by 2 bases and J by 7 bases; unmatched bases: 8. Germline lookup yields CDR1 SGHDT and CDR2 YYEEEE. CDR3 in amino acids: CASSFRQGISGYTF. DNA of the CDR3: TGTGCCAGCAGCTTTAGACAGGGAATAAGTGGCTACACCTTC.

The chain employs TRBV5-1 and TRBJ2-1; possibly TRBD2 for D (6 bases). Germline V lookup: CDR1 SGHRS, CDR2 YFSETQ. The V end was cut by 4 bases, the J end by 9 bases, with 20 bases between. There are 15 residues in the CDR3. The CDR3 nucleotides are TGCGCCAGCAGCCCCTACGCGGGGAAGGAGAGTGAGCAGTTCTTC. It encodes CASSPYAGKESEQFF.

The rearrangement joins TRBV5-1 to TRBJ2-2; 7 positions agree with TRBD1. The trim removed 3 bases at V and 5 bases at J, leaving 1 base unmatched. The CDR3 has 13 amino acids. Germline V gene data show CDR1 as SGHRS and CDR2 as YFSETQ. The CDR3 DNA follows: TGCGCCAGCAGCTGGGACAGAACCGGGGAGCTGTTTTTT. This gives the protein CASSWDRTGELFF.

This clone was seen only a few times. The chain couples TRBV4-2 to TRBJ2-5, with a tentative D call TRBD2 (6 bases). V was trimmed by 4 bases and J by 1 base, leaving 16 bases between them. Germline-derived CDR1 and CDR2 are LGHNA and YNFKEQ. This CDR3 region has 16 residues. The CDR3 nucleotides are TGTGCCAGCAGCCGAGGGGCCGGGACTGCCCAAGAGACCCAGTACTTC. As protein: CASSRGAGTAQETQYF.

J is TRBJ2-1 and V is TRBV6-5; 12 nucleotides match TRBD2. Germline V lookup: CDR1 MNHEY, CDR2 SVGAGI. The CDR3 is 14 residues long. V shed 8 bases, J shed 8 bases, and the junction held 7 bases outside the gene matches. In nucleotides, the CDR3 is TGTGCCAGCGCGACTAGCGGGAGTTTGCATGAGCAGTTCTTC. It encodes CASATSGSLHEQFF.

Only one count was recorded for this clone. The genes are TRBV19 and TRBJ1-6, with TRBD1 as a possible D gene (5 bases). There are 15 residues in the CDR3. V lost 1 base to trimming and J lost 9 bases, with 13 bases between them. The germline V gene has CDR1 LNHDA and CDR2 SQIVND (reference sequence). CDR3 region: CASSIAARRGSPLHF. In DNA form, the CDR3 reads TGTGCCAGTAGTATAGCGGCCAGGAGGGGTTCACCCCTCCACTTT.

The chain is built from TRBV4-1 and TRBJ2-5, with a possible D match to TRBD2 (5 bases). CDR1 and CDR2 from the germline V gene are MGHRA and YSYEKL. V was trimmed by 3 bases and J by 5 bases, leaving 7 bases between them. The CDR3 runs to 12 residues. The CDR3 DNA reads TGCGCCAGCAGCCAGAGGAGGGAGACCCAGTACTTC. This gives the protein CASSQRRETQYF.

This sequence joins TRBV3-1 (or the pseudogene TRBV3-2) and TRBJ1-2; D is ambiguous. Looked up from germline, CDR1 is LGHDT and CDR2 is YNNKEL (reference sequence). The germline V and J ends were trimmed by 0 bases and 8 bases, with 13 bases remaining between them. This CDR3 is 14 amino acids long. The CDR3 DNA follows: TGTGCCAGCAGCCAAGATATCACAGTTAGAGGCTACACCTTC. Residues: CASSQDITVRGYTF.

J is TRBJ2-1 and V is TRBV19; 10 bases align to TRBD1. Germline lookup yields CDR1 LNHDA and CDR2 SQIVND (reference sequence). This CDR3 is 15 amino acids long. V dropped 4 bases and J dropped 7; count of bases not matched to a gene: 7. The CDR3 spells CASSNGTGVRNEQFF. Written as DNA, the CDR3 is TGTGCCAGTAGTAACGGGACAGGGGTTCGAAATGAGCAGTTCTTC.

This clone was observed once. This chain links TRBV7-3 with TRBJ2-1; no clear D. From germline, CDR1 is SGHTA and CDR2 FQGTGA. The CDR3 is 15 amino acids. V lost 6 bases, J lost 0 bases, and 12 bases lay in between. The CDR3 loop is CASSSTPSSYNEQFF. CDR3 bases: TGTGCCAGCAGTTCTACTCCGAGCTCCTACAATGAGCAGTTCTTC.

This clone has only one observation. The genes are TRBV25-1 and TRBJ2-7; 8 positions match TRBD1. This CDR3 has 16 amino acids. The ends lost 2 bases at V and 4 bases at J; junction bases unmatched: 10. CDR1 and CDR2 (germline): MGHDK, SYGVNS. The CDR3 coding sequence is TGTGCCAGCAGTGAAGCAGGGGGCCCGTCCGAATACGAGCAGTACTTC. Its translation: CASSEAGGPSEYEQYF.

The V gene is TRBV23-1, the J gene TRBJ2-2; a possible D gene is TRBD2 (7 bases). TRBV23-1 is marked as an open reading frame, function uncertain. This CDR3 contains 19 residues. The V gene lost 0 bases and the J gene lost 0 bases, with 17 bases spanning the gap. The CDR3 is CASSQSRGPDSSNTGELFF. CDR3 nucleotides: TGCGCCAGCAGTCAATCGCGGGGGCCAGATAGCTCGAACACCGGGGAGCTGTTTTTT.

The chain is built from TRBV6-5 and TRBJ1-3; D is unclear. This CDR3 contains 16 residues. Germline values: CDR1 MNHEY, CDR2 SVGAGI. Trimming left V 0 bases short and J 3 bases short, with 12 bases between. The CDR3 coding sequence is TGTGCCAGCAGTTACTCGGTCCCAGGTGGTGGAAACACCATATATTTT. Amino acid sequence: CASSYSVPGGGNTIYF.

The J gene is TRBJ1-2, the V gene TRBV6-5, with TRBD1 as a possible D gene (6 bases). Trimming took off 0 bases at V and 4 bases at J, with 9 bases between the two ends. The germline CDR1 and CDR2 sequences are MNHEY and SVGAGI. The CDR3 extends over 14 amino acids. The CDR3 DNA sequence: TGTGCCAGCAGTTACTCGGGGACAACCTATGGCTACACCTTC. It specifies CASSYSGTTYGYTF.

This chain links TRBV29-1 with TRBJ2-5, with TRBD1 matching over 7 bases. The CDR3 runs 14 residues. V lost 4 bases, J lost 1 base, and 6 bases stayed unmatched. The germline V gene encodes CDR1 SQVTM and CDR2 ANQGSEA. The CDR3, as DNA: TGCAGCGTTGGCCTCGACAGGGTCCAAGAGACCCAGTACTTC. This translates into CSVGLDRVQETQYF.

This chain joins TRBV6-1 and TRBJ1-1, with D perhaps matching TRBD1 (6 bases). V dropped 2 bases and J dropped 0 bases, with 10 bases sitting between them. The CDR3 has 15 residues. The V gene's germline CDR1 is MNHNS and CDR2 SASEGT. CDR3 residues: CASSERGQLNTEAFF. In DNA, the CDR3 is TGTGCCAGCAGTGAAAGGGGACAACTGAACACTGAAGCTTTCTTT.

This clone was seen only a few times. The gene calls are TRBV3-1 (or the pseudogene TRBV3-2) and TRBJ2-1, with 10 bases fitting TRBD2. Germline V CDR1 and CDR2: LGHDT, YNNKEL (reference sequence). This CDR3 contains 16 residues. V lost 5 bases and J lost 4; bases outside the gene matches: 8. CDR3 in DNA: TGTGCCAGCAGCGAACCGGGACTAGCGCATTACAATGAGCAGTTCTTC. It encodes CASSEPGLAHYNEQFF.

V is TRBV7-3 and J is TRBJ2-7; D not resolved. Germline lookup yields CDR1 SGHTA and CDR2 FQGTGA. The V and J ends lost 6 bases and 0 bases respectively, with 9 bases between them. This CDR3 spans 13 amino acids. CDR3 bases: TGTGCCAGCAGTTTTGGAGCCTCCTACGAGCAGTACTTC. Its translation: CASSFGASYEQYF.

This CDR3 is CASSLGPDSYNEQFF. CDR3 nucleotides: TGTGCCAGCAGCTTGGGGCCTGATTCCTACAATGAGCAGTTCTTC. The V gene is TRBV5-4, the J gene TRBJ2-1; D is undetermined. V lost 0 bases to trimming and J lost 1 base, with 8 bases between them. This CDR3 is 15 amino acids long. The germline gives CDR1 SGHNT, CDR2 YYREEE (reference sequence).

The V and J genes are TRBV5-1 and TRBJ2-7, with D tentatively TRBD2 (5 bases). Per germline, CDR1 SGHRS and CDR2 YFSETQ. The V end was cut by 4 bases, the J end by 2 bases, with 13 bases between. This CDR3 comprises 14 residues. CDR3 protein: CASSPDGDPYEQYF. Here the CDR3 DNA reads TGCGCCAGCAGCCCGGACGGGGATCCCTACGAGCAGTACTTC.